The present T cell receptor beta chain was sequenced within a study of OX40 agonist ivuxolimab in advanced cancers. Study-wide context: The eligibility criteria allowed prior anti-PD-1, anti-PD-L1 or anti-CTLA-4 therapy, and roughly 39% had some. Findings and limits, study-wide: Among the nonresponders, some also had low normalized T-cell clonal expansion. Which antigen the expanded peripheral T cells recognized is unknown.

Produced via immunoSEQ multiplex PCR; TCRdb's table is partial and in-frame only. The sample comprises 60,000 to 80,000 clones, around 80% of which are singletons, and about 5% rests with the top ten. Germline values: CDR1 MNHEY, CDR2 SMNVEV (reference sequence). With 4 bases clipped from V and 0 bases from J, the junction kept 4 bases outside the gene matches. The CDR3 has 15 residues. A remark on this clone: Its target is not known.

The V gene is TRBV27, the J gene TRBJ1-2, with 8 bases aligning to TRBD1. The sample consisted of CD4+ or CD8+ T cells sorted from blood, taken in a trial of the OX40 agonist ivuxolimab. The clonotype was recovered from an adult with an advanced solid tumor such as melanoma, head and neck, liver or kidney cancer. CDR3 DNA sequence: TGTGCCAGCAGTTACAGGACAGGGTCTAACTATGGCTACACCTTC. Its translation: CASSYRTGSNYGYTF.